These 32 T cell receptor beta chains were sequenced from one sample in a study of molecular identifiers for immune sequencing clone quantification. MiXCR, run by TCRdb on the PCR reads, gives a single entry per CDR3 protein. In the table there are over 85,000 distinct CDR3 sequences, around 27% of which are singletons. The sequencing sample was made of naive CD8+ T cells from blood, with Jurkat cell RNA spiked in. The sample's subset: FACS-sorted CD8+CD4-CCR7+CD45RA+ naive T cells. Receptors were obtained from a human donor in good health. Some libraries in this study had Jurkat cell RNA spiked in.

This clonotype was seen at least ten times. This chain's CDR3 is CASSLVPTLTGELFF. CDR3 nucleotides: TGTGCCAGCAGCCTGGTCCCAACGCTCACCGGGGAGCTGTTTTTT. The chain couples TRBV13 to TRBJ2-2; D is uncertain. The CDR3 length is 15 residues. CDR1 is PRHDT, CDR2 FYEKMQ, per germline (reference sequence). Trimming shortened V by 5 bases and J by 4 bases, and 14 bases separated the two germline ends.

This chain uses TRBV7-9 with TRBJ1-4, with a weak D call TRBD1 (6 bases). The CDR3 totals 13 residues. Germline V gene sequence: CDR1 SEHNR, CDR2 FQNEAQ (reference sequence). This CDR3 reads CAGGASLNEKLFF. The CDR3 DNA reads TGTGCGGGGGGGGCCAGTCTGAATGAAAAACTGTTTTTT.

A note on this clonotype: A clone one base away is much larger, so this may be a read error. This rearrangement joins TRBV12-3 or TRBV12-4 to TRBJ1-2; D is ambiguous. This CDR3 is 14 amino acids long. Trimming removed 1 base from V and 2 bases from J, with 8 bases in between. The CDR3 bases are TGTGCCAGCAGTTTAGGATCCGCCAACTATGGCTACACCTTC. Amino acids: CASSLGSANYGYTF.

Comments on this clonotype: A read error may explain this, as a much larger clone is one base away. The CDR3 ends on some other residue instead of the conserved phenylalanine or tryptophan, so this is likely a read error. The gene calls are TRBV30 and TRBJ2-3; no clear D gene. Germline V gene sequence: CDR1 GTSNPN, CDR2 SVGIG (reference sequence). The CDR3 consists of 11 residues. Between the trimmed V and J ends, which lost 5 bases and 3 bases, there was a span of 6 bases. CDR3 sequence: CAWEATDTQYL. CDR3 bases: TGTGCCTGGGAAGCGACAGATACGCAGTATTTG.

CDR3 DNA sequence: TGCAGTGCTAGACTCCAATCTTGGGTCCCCAAACTGCGCTACGAGCAGTACTTC. It yields the protein CSARLQSWVPKLRYEQYF. V is TRBV20-1 and J is TRBJ2-7; D gene unclear. The CDR3 runs to 18 residues. V lost 2 bases to trimming and J lost 3 bases, with 26 bases between them. Germline CDR1 and CDR2: DFQATT and SNEGSKA (reference sequence).

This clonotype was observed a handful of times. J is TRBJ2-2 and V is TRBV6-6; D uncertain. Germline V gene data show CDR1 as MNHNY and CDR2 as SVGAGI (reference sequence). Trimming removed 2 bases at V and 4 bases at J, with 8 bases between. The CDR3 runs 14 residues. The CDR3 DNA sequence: TGTGCCAGCAGTTACGAGGTTAGCACCGGGGAGCTGTTTTTT. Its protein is CASSYEVSTGELFF.

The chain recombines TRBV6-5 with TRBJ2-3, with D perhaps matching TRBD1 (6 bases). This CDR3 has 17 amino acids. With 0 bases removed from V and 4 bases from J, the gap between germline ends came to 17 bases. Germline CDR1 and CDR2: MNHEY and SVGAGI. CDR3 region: CASSYSRPQGDADTQYF. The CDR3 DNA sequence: TGTGCCAGCAGTTACTCACGCCCACAGGGAGATGCAGATACGCAGTATTTT.

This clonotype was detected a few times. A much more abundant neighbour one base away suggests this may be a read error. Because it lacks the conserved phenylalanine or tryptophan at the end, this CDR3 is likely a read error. The CDR3 nucleotides read TGTGCCAGCAGCCCGACTAGCGGGGAGACCCAGTACCTC. It codes for CASSPTSGETQYL. The chain joins TRBV7-9 to TRBJ2-5; 10 bases are a match to TRBD2. The CDR3 has 13 residues. V was pared by 5 bases and J by 5 bases, with 2 bases of the junction left unmatched. CDR1 and CDR2 from the germline V gene are SEHNR and FQNEAQ (reference sequence).

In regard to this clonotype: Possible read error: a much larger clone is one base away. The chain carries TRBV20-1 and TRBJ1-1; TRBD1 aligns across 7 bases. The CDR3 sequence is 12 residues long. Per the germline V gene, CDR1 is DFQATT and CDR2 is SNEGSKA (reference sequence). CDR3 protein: CSAGDREGSAFF. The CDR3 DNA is TGCAGTGCTGGAGACAGGGAAGGCTCAGCTTTCTTT.

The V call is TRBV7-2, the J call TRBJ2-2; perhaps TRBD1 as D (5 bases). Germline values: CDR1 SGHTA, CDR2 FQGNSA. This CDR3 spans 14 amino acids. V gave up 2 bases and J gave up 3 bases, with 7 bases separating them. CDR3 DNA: TGTGCCAGCAGCTTAATACAGGACACCGGGGAGCTGTTTTTT. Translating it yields CASSLIQDTGELFF.

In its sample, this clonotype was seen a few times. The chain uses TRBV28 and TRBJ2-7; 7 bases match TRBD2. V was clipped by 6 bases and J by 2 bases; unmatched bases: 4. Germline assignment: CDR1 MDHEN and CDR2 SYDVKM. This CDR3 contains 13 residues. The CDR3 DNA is TGTGCCAGCAGCATACTAGCGCCCTACGAGCAGTACTTC. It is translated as CASSILAPYEQYF.

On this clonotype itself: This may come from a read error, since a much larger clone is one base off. Here the CDR3 DNA reads TGTGCCAGCAGCTTGGAGTACGGATCTAATGAAAAACTGTTTTTT. Protein sequence: CASSLEYGSNEKLFF. This chain links TRBV5-3 with TRBJ1-4; no reliable D call. TRBV5-3 is marked as an open reading frame, function uncertain. CDR3 size: 15 residues.

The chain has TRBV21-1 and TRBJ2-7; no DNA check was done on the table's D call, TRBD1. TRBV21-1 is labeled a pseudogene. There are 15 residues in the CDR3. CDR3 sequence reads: CASSSRTGSSYEQYF. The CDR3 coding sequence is TGTGCCAGCAGCTCGAGGACAGGGTCCTCCTACGAGCAGTACTTC.

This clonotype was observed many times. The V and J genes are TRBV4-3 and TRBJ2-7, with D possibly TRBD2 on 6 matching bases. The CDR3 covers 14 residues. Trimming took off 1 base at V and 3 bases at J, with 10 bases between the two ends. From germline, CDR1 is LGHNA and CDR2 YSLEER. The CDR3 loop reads CASSQGLGGYEQYF. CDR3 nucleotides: TGCGCCAGCAGCCAAGGCCTGGGGGGCTACGAGCAGTACTTC.

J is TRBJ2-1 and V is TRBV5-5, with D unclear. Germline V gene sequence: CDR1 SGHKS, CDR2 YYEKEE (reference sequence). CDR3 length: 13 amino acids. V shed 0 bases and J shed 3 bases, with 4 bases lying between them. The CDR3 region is CASSLAIYNEQFF. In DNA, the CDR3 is TGTGCCAGCAGCTTGGCGATCTACAATGAGCAGTTCTTC. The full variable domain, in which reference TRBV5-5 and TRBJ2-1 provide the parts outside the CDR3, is DAGVTQSPTHLIKTRGQQVTLRCSPISGHKSVSWYQQVLGQGPQFIFQYYEKEERGRGNFPDRFSARQFPNYSSELNVNALLLGDSALYLCASSLAIYNEQFFGPGTRLTVL.

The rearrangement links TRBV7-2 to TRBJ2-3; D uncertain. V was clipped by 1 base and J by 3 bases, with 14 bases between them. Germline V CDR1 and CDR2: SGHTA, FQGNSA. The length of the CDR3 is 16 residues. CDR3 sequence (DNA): TGTGCCAGCAGCTTAGGCCTTGCTCCCCCTACAGATACGCAGTATTTT. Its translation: CASSLGLAPPTDTQYF.

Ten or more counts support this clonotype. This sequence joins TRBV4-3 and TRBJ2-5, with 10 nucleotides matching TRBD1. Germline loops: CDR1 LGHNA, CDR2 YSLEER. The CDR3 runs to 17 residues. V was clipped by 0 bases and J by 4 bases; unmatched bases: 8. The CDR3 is CASSQDIGTGERETQYF. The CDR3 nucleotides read TGCGCCAGCAGCCAAGATATAGGGACAGGGGAGAGAGAGACCCAGTACTTC.

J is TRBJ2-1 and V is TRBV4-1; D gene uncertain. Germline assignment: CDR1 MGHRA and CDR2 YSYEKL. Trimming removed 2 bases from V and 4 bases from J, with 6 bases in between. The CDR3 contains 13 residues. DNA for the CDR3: TGCGCCAGCAGCCAAAACGGATACAATGAGCAGTTCTTC. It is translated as CASSQNGYNEQFF.

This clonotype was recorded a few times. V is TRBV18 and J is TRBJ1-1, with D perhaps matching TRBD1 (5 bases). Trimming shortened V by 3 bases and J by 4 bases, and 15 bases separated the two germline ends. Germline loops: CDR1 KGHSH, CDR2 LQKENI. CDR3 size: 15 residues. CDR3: CASSPGFGGSTEAFF. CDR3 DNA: TGTGCCAGCTCACCCGGATTTGGGGGGTCCACTGAAGCTTTCTTT.

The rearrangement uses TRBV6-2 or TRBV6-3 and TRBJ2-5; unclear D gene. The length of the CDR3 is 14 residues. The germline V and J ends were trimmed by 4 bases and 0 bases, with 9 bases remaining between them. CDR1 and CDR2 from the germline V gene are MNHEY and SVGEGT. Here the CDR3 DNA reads TGTGCCAGCAGTTCGGCCCTGTACCAAGAGACCCAGTACTTC. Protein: CASSSALYQETQYF.

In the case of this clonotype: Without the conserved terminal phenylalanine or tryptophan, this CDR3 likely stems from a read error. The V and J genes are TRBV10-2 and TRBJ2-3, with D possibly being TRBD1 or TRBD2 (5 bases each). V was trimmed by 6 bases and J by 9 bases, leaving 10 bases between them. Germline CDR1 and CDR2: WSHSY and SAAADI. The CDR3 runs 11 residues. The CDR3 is CASRRGFTQYL. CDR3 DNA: TGCGCCAGCAGACGGGGCTTCACGCAGTATCTT.

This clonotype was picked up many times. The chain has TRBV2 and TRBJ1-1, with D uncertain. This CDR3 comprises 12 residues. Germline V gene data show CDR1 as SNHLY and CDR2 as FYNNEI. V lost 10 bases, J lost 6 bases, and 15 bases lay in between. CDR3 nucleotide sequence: TGTGCCATTTACCCCGTGCGCGCTGAAGCTTTCTTT. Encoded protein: CAIYPVRAEAFF.

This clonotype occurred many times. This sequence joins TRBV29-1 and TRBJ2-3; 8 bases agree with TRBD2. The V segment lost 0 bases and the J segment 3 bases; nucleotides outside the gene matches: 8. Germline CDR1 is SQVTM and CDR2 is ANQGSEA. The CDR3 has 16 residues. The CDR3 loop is CSVEDASGPITDTQYF. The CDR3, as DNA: TGCAGCGTTGAAGATGCTAGCGGGCCGATAACAGATACGCAGTATTTT.

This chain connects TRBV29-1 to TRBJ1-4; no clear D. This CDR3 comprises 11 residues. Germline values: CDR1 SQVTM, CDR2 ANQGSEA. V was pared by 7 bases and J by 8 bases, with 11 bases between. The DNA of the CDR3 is TGCAGCGCCCAGGACCAAGAAAAACTGTTTTTT. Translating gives CSAQDQEKLFF.

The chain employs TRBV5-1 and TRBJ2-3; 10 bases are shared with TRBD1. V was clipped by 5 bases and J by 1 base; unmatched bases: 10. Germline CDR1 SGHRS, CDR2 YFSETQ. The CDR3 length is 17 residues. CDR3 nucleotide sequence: TGCGCCAGCAGACGGGACAGGGGAAGTCTTGGCACAGATACGCAGTATTTT. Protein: CASRRDRGSLGTDTQYF.

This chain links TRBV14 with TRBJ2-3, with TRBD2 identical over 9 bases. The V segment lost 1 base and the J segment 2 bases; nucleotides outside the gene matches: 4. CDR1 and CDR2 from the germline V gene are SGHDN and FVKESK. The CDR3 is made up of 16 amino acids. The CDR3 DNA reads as TGTGCCAGCAGCCAAGGGCTAGCGGGATACACAGATACGCAGTATTTT. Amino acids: CASSQGLAGYTDTQYF.

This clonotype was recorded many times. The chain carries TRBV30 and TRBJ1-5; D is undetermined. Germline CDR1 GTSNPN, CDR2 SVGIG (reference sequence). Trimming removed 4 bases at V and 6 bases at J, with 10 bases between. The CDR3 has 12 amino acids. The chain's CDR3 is CAWKGPGQPQHF. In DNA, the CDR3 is TGTGCCTGGAAAGGGCCGGGTCAGCCCCAGCATTTT. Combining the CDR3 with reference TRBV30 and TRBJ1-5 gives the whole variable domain SQTIHQWPATLVQPVGSPLSLECTVEGTSNPNLYWYRQAAGRGLQLLFYSVGIGQISSEVPQNLSASRPQDRQFILSSKKLLLSDSGFYLCAWKGPGQPQHFGDGTRLSIL.

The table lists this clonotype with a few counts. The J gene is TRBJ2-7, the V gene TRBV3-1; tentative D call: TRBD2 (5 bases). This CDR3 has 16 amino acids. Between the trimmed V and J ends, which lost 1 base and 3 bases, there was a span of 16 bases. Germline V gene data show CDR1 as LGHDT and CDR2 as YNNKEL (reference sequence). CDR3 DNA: TGTGCCAGCAGCCAAGCTACTAGACTACAGTACTACGAGCAGTACTTC. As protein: CASSQATRLQYYEQYF.

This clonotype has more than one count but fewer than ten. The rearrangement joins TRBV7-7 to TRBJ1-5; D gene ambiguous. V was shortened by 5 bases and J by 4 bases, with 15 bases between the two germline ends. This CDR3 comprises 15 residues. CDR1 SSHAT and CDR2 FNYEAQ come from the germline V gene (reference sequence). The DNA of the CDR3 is TGTGCCAGCAGCCCTACGATCGGGCCAAATCAGCCCCAGCATTTT. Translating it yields CASSPTIGPNQPQHF.

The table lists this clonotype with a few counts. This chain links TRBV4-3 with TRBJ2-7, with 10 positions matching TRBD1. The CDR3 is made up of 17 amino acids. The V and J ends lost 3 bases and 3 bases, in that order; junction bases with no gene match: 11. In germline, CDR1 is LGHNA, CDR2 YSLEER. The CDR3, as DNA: TGCGCCAGCAGCCAGGCTAGAGCCGGGACAGGGGTCTACGAGCAGTACTTC. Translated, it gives CASSQARAGTGVYEQYF.

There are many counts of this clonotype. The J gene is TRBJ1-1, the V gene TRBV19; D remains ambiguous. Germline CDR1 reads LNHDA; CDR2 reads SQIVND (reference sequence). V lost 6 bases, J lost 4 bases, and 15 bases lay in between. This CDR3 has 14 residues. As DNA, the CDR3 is TGTGCCAGTAGATCCAGTGGCTGGATCACTGAAGCTTTCTTT. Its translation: CASRSSGWITEAFF. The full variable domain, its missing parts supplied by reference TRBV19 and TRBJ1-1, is DGGITQSPKYLFRKEGQNVTLSCEQNLNHDAMYWYRQDPGQGLRLIYYSQIVNDFQKGDIAEGYSVSREKKESFPLTVTSAQKNPTAFYLCASRSSGWITEAFFGQGTRLTVV.

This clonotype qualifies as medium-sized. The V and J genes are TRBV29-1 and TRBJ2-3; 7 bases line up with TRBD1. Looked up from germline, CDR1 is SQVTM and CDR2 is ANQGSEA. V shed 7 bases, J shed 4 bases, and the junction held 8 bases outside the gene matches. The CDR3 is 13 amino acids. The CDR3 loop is CSATLGGPDTQYF. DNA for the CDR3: TGCAGCGCCACGCTAGGGGGCCCAGATACGCAGTATTTT.